These 22 T cell receptor beta chains were all obtained from the same sample, sequenced in a study of blood T cell repertoires in COVID-19. Method: immunoSEQ multiplex PCR; TCRdb's copy keeps in-frame clones and lacks some. The sample contains around 180,000 clones, approximately 82% of which appear only once. Sequenced: peripheral blood. These receptor sequences come from a woman aged 80 or older with active or convalescent COVID-19.

This clone was observed a handful of times. The rearrangement joins TRBV28 to TRBJ1-5; D ambiguous. Germline lookup yields CDR1 MDHEN and CDR2 SYDVKM. V dropped 6 bases and J dropped 0 bases, with 9 bases sitting between them. This CDR3 region has 14 residues. The CDR3 sequence is CASSAGDSNQPQHF. The CDR3 nucleotides read TGTGCCAGCAGCGCCGGGGATAGCAATCAGCCCCAGCATTTT.

The rearrangement uses TRBV6-5 and TRBJ2-7, with 8 bases that match TRBD1. The V gene end was trimmed by 6 bases and the J gene end by 6 bases; junction bases not matched to a gene: 10. Germline CDR1 reads MNHEY; CDR2 reads SVGAGI. The CDR3 is 14 residues long. The CDR3 sequence: CASSGSQGASEQYF. The CDR3 DNA is TGTGCCAGCAGCGGCAGCCAGGGGGCGTCCGAGCAGTACTTC.

The rearrangement links TRBV5-1 to TRBJ2-1; 11 nucleotides match TRBD2. Germline CDR1 is SGHRS and CDR2 is YFSETQ. The CDR3 has 18 residues. The ends lost 1 base at V and 4 bases at J; junction bases unmatched: 10. The CDR3 sequence is CASSLIRPGLAGYNEQFF. CDR3 DNA sequence: TGCGCCAGCAGCTTGATCCGTCCTGGACTAGCGGGTTACAATGAGCAGTTCTTC.

V is TRBV9 and J is TRBJ2-2; D gene unclear. This CDR3 spans 15 amino acids. The V end lost 1 base, the J end lost 3 bases, and 10 bases lay between the germline ends. Germline V CDR1 and CDR2: SGDLS, YYNGEE. The CDR3 protein is CASSVSLADTGELFF. CDR3 coding DNA: TGTGCCAGCAGCGTATCCCTTGCGGACACCGGGGAGCTGTTTTTT. Supplemented by reference TRBV9 and TRBJ2-2, the full variable domain reads DSGVTQTPKHLITATGQRVTLRCSPRSGDLSVYWYQQSLDQGLQFLIQYYNGEERAKGNILERFSAQQFPDLHSELNLSSLELGDSALYFCASSVSLADTGELFFGEGSRLTVL.

Points on this clone: This sample includes further DNA sequences coding for the same CDR3. This chain connects TRBV6-5 to TRBJ1-4; 7 bases align to TRBD1. J gave up 7 bases and V 0 bases, and 5 bases lay outside the gene matches. There are 15 residues in the CDR3. The germline V gene encodes CDR1 MNHEY and CDR2 SVGAGI. The CDR3 here is CASSYSRQGGEKLFF. The CDR3 DNA follows: TGTGCCAGCAGTTACTCGAGACAGGGCGGTGAAAAACTGTTTTTT.

The rearrangement links TRBV7-8 to TRBJ2-7; 7 bases line up with TRBD2. V was clipped by 3 bases and J by 2 bases; unmatched bases: 4. CDR1 is SGHVS, CDR2 FQNEAQ, per germline. The CDR3 is 14 amino acids. The CDR3 DNA is TGTGCCAGCAGCTTGCGGGAGCCCCCCTACGAGCAGTACTTC. It encodes CASSLREPPYEQYF. The full variable domain, in which reference TRBV7-8 and TRBJ2-7 provide the parts outside the CDR3, is GAGVSQSPRYKVAKRGQDVALRCDPISGHVSLFWYQQALGQGPEFLTYFQNEAQLDKSGLPSDRFFAERPEGSVSTLKIQRTQQEDSAVYLCASSLREPPYEQYFGPGTRLTVT.

This rearrangement joins TRBV7-9 to TRBJ1-3; TRBD1 matches at 8 bases. CDR3 length: 18 residues. The ends lost 0 bases at V and 4 bases at J; junction bases unmatched: 11. The germline V gene encodes CDR1 SEHNR and CDR2 FQNEAQ (reference sequence). Here the CDR3 DNA reads TGTGCCAGCAGCTTAGCGCACCGGACAGGGCCCTTCGGAAACACCATATATTTT. Residues: CASSLAHRTGPFGNTIYF.

V is TRBV6-1 and J is TRBJ1-6; 7 bases are a match to TRBD1. The V and J ends lost 0 bases and 5 bases, in that order; junction bases with no gene match: 10. Per the germline V gene, CDR1 is MNHNS and CDR2 is SASEGT. CDR3 length: 18 residues. The CDR3 sequence is CASSEAAGGWVDNSPLHF. CDR3 coding DNA: TGTGCCAGCAGTGAAGCGGCAGGGGGGTGGGTGGATAATTCACCCCTCCACTTT.

This rearrangement joins TRBV5-6 to TRBJ1-1, with D unresolved. Trimming shortened V by 4 bases and J by 1 base, and 11 bases separated the two germline ends. The V gene's germline CDR1 is SGHDT and CDR2 YYEEEE. The CDR3 covers 14 residues. The CDR3 nucleotides read TGTGCCAGCAGCCTAGACGTAAGGAACACTGAAGCTTTCTTT. Protein product: CASSLDVRNTEAFF.

This clone was counted between two and nine times. The chain joins TRBV7-9 to TRBJ2-3; D is unresolved. Between the trimmed V and J ends, which lost 2 bases and 0 bases, there was a span of 9 bases. This CDR3 spans 15 amino acids. Germline CDR1 SEHNR, CDR2 FQNEAQ (reference sequence). The CDR3 spells CASSLRTPSTDTQYF. CDR3 bases: TGTGCCAGCAGCTTACGTACACCTAGCACAGATACGCAGTATTTT. Drawing the rest from reference TRBV7-9 and TRBJ2-3, the complete variable domain is DTGVSQNPRHKITKRGQNVTFRCDPISEHNRLYWYRQTLGQGPEFLTYFQNEAQLEKSRLLSDRFSAERPKGSFSTLEIQRTEQGDSAMYLCASSLRTPSTDTQYFGPGTRLTVL.

The chain couples TRBV27 to TRBJ2-2, with TRBD2 identical over 7 bases. Germline V CDR1 and CDR2: MNHEY, SMNVEV (reference sequence). With V trimmed by 6 bases and J by 6 bases, 10 bases remained unmatched. The CDR3 sequence is 15 residues long. CDR3 amino acids: CASRRSSGRSGELFF. The CDR3 nucleotides read TGTGCCAGCAGGCGATCTAGCGGACGATCCGGGGAGCTGTTTTTT.

V usage is TRBV19 and J usage is TRBJ2-7, with a possible D match to TRBD2 (5 bases). Germline lookup yields CDR1 LNHDA and CDR2 SQIVND (reference sequence). V gave up 4 bases and J gave up 4 bases, with 14 bases separating them. The CDR3 runs 14 residues. Here the CDR3 DNA reads TGTGCCAGTAGTAGGGGAGCAGATAGGTACGAGCAGTACTTC. It is translated as CASSRGADRYEQYF. Full variable domain (missing parts from reference TRBV19 and TRBJ2-7): DGGITQSPKYLFRKEGQNVTLSCEQNLNHDAMYWYRQDPGQGLRLIYYSQIVNDFQKGDIAEGYSVSREKKESFPLTVTSAQKNPTAFYLCASSRGADRYEQYFGPGTRLTVT.

The chain employs TRBV7-9 and TRBJ2-7, with 7 nucleotides matching TRBD2. From germline, CDR1 is SEHNR and CDR2 FQNEAQ (reference sequence). V lost 5 bases and J lost 4; bases outside the gene matches: 11. This CDR3 comprises 15 residues. The chain's CDR3 is CASSPLGGSGYEQYF. DNA for the CDR3: TGTGCCAGCAGCCCACTGGGAGGGTCGGGGTACGAGCAGTACTTC.

V and J are TRBV3-1 (or the pseudogene TRBV3-2) and TRBJ2-1; 11 bases map to TRBD2. The CDR3 sequence is 17 residues long. Germline V gene sequence: CDR1 LGHDT, CDR2 YNNKEL (reference sequence). Trimming cost V 1 base and J 10 bases; bases outside gene matches: 12. The CDR3 sequence is CASSQALVTSGSWEQFF. CDR3 nucleotides: TGTGCCAGCAGCCAAGCGCTTGTAACTAGCGGGAGCTGGGAGCAGTTCTTC.

V and J are TRBV28 and TRBJ2-7; 9 bases agree with TRBD2. Germline trimming cut 3 bases from V and 7 bases from J; bases unmatched to any gene: 19. Looked up from germline, CDR1 is MDHEN and CDR2 is SYDVKM. The CDR3 consists of 18 residues. Here the CDR3 reads CASSFPQTSGPTEVEQYF. CDR3 bases: TGTGCCAGCAGTTTCCCCCAGACTAGCGGACCTACCGAGGTAGAGCAGTACTTC.

The J gene is TRBJ2-1, the V gene TRBV7-3; 8 bases match TRBD2. Germline trimming cut 4 bases from V and 1 base from J; bases unmatched to any gene: 9. The CDR3 covers 17 residues. Germline CDR1 and CDR2: SGHTA and FQGTGA. The CDR3 loop reads CASSSGPGGLSYNEQFF. CDR3 nucleotides: TGTGCCAGCAGCTCCGGACCGGGAGGGCTGTCCTACAATGAGCAGTTCTTC.

The chain recombines TRBV11-2 with TRBJ1-1, with D unclear. This CDR3 has 14 amino acids. The germline V and J ends were trimmed by 2 bases and 2 bases, with 9 bases remaining between them. Germline lookup yields CDR1 SGHAT and CDR2 FQNNGV. CDR3 region: CASSLSWANTEAFF. The CDR3 DNA reads TGTGCCAGCAGCTTAAGCTGGGCCAACACTGAAGCTTTCTTT.

The gene calls are TRBV7-8 and TRBJ1-1; 7 bases map to TRBD1. Losses at the gene ends were 1 base for V and 0 bases for J; bases not matched to a gene: 8. The germline V gene encodes CDR1 SGHVS and CDR2 FQNEAQ. The CDR3 covers 17 residues. The CDR3 DNA sequence: TGTGCCAGCAGCTTAGATCCACAGGGGACCATGAACACTGAAGCTTTCTTT. Residues: CASSLDPQGTMNTEAFF. Looking up the rest from reference TRBV7-8 and TRBJ1-1 gives the full variable domain: GAGVSQSPRYKVAKRGQDVALRCDPISGHVSLFWYQQALGQGPEFLTYFQNEAQLDKSGLPSDRFFAERPEGSVSTLKIQRTQQEDSAVYLCASSLDPQGTMNTEAFFGQGTRLTVV.

The chain is built from TRBV6-5 and TRBJ2-3, with 12 bases that match TRBD2. V shed 3 bases and J 4 bases; nucleotides not matched to a gene: 5. Per the germline V gene, CDR1 is MNHEY and CDR2 is SVGAGI. The CDR3 has 16 amino acids. CDR3 bases: TGTGCCAGCAGTTATGCTAGCGGGAGGGGCGCAGATACGCAGTATTTT. It specifies CASSYASGRGADTQYF.

The CDR3 sequence is CASSSQNAQYTEAFF. The CDR3 DNA reads TGTGCCAGCAGCTCCCAAAATGCCCAGTACACTGAAGCTTTCTTT. The chain couples TRBV5-4 to TRBJ1-1; D is uncertain. The germline gives CDR1 SGHNT, CDR2 YYREEE (reference sequence). There are 15 residues in the CDR3. The V end lost 3 bases, the J end lost 3 bases, and 15 bases lay between the germline ends.

The rearrangement links TRBV2 to TRBJ2-5; 7 bases align to TRBD1. Losses at the gene ends were 9 bases for V and 1 base for J; bases not matched to a gene: 2. The CDR3 has 12 amino acids. Germline lookup yields CDR1 SNHLY and CDR2 FYNNEI. CDR3 coding DNA: TGTGCCAGTGGGACAGTCCAAGAGACCCAGTACTTC. Its translation: CASGTVQETQYF.

Notes on this clone: This specimen includes other DNA sequences encoding the same CDR3. This rearrangement joins TRBV25-1 to TRBJ1-1; tentative D call: TRBD1 (5 bases). Germline V gene data show CDR1 as MGHDK and CDR2 as SYGVNS. CDR3 length: 13 amino acids. V lost 1 base to trimming and J lost 4 bases, with 7 bases between them. In DNA, the CDR3 is TGTGCCAGCAGTGAATGGGGGGTCACTGAAGCTTTCTTT. Translation gives CASSEWGVTEAFF.